This passage covers 31 T cell receptor beta chains from one sample sequenced in a study of sequential checkpoint blockade in melanoma. Sequenced by immunoSEQ multiplex PCR; TCRdb stores in-frame clones only, minus some. The repertoire holds about 13,000 clones, around 20% seen once, with approximately 6.1% in the top ten. The treatment denotes: randomized to nivolumab then ipilimumab (arm A) or the reverse (arm B). The source material was tumor tissue (inferred from file names), sampled from a patient given nivolumab and ipilimumab in sequence. Receptors originate from a human donor with melanoma.

This clone appeared a few times. The chain carries TRBV19 and TRBJ1-5; D ambiguous. The CDR3 covers 14 residues. CDR1 is LNHDA, CDR2 SQIVND, per germline (reference sequence). The ends were cut back, 7 bases at V and 7 bases at J, with 17 bases in the middle. The chain's CDR3 is CASTLRGLGQPQHF. The CDR3 nucleotides read TGTGCCAGTACCCTGAGAGGGTTGGGACAGCCCCAGCATTTT.

This clone has more than one count but fewer than ten. The chain couples TRBV29-1 to TRBJ2-6; 9 bases match TRBD2. The CDR3 extends over 16 amino acids. The germline CDR1 and CDR2 sequences are SQVTM and ANQGSEA. The V gene end was trimmed by 6 bases and the J gene end by 0 bases; junction bases not matched to a gene: 6. The CDR3 reads CSVIAGANSGANVLTF. As DNA, the CDR3 is TGCAGCGTGATAGCGGGAGCTAACTCTGGGGCCAACGTCCTGACTTTC. Complete variable domain (other parts from reference TRBV29-1 and TRBJ2-6): SAVISQKPSRDICQRGTSLTIQCQVDSQVTMMFWYRQQPGQSLTLIATANQGSEATYESGFVIDKFPISRPNLTFSTLTVSNMSPEDSSIYLCSVIAGANSGANVLTFGAGSRLTVL.

Sample share makes this clone medium-sized. The V and J genes are TRBV6-8 and TRBJ1-1, with D possibly matching TRBD1 (5 bases). With 0 bases removed from V and 6 bases from J, the gap between germline ends came to 14 bases. Germline assignment: CDR1 MNHGY and CDR2 SAAAGT. CDR3 length: 15 residues. This CDR3 reads CASSYSGVFLAEAFF. The CDR3 DNA reads TGTGCCAGCAGTTACTCGGGGGTGTTCTTGGCTGAAGCTTTCTTT.

The chain combines TRBV30 with TRBJ2-7; 7 nucleotides match TRBD2. Trimming took 2 bases from V and 3 from J; bases not matched to a gene: 4. This CDR3 spans 13 amino acids. CDR1 is GTSNPN, CDR2 SVGIG, per germline (reference sequence). As DNA, the CDR3 is TGTGCCTGGAGTTCGGGGGGAGGCTACGAGCAGTACTTC. Translating it yields CAWSSGGGYEQYF.

The genes are TRBV9 and TRBJ1-4; D not certain. Germline loops: CDR1 SGDLS, CDR2 YYNGEE. Trimming took 6 bases from V and 8 from J, leaving 17 bases between them. CDR3 length: 14 residues. In nucleotides, the CDR3 is TGTGCCAGCACCTACGGGGATTTAAGGGAAAAACTGTTTTTT. It yields the protein CASTYGDLREKLFF.

This clone was counted at least ten times. This sequence joins TRBV10-3 and TRBJ2-7; 7 bases map to TRBD1. V dropped 2 bases and J dropped 0; count of bases not matched to a gene: 4. Germline V lookup: CDR1 ENHRY, CDR2 SYGVKD. The CDR3 sequence is 15 residues long. As DNA, the CDR3 is TGTGCCATCAGTGAGGTCGGGACAGCCTCCTACGAGCAGTACTTC. It codes for CAISEVGTASYEQYF.

The chain couples TRBV10-2 to TRBJ2-3, with 8 bases lining up with TRBD2. The CDR3 is made up of 13 amino acids. From germline, CDR1 is WSHSY and CDR2 SAAADI. V trimming: 10 bases; J trimming: 5 bases; junction bases outside the gene matches: 8. The CDR3 loop is CAISGGSGDTQYF. The CDR3 coding sequence is TGCGCCATCAGCGGGGGATCAGGAGATACGCAGTATTTT.

This clone is categorized as medium-sized. CDR3: CASSQGRSSYNEQFF. The CDR3 region has the DNA TGCGCCAGCAGCCAAGGTAGAAGCTCCTACAATGAGCAGTTCTTC. The J gene is TRBJ2-1, the V gene TRBV4-1, with D unclear. The CDR3 spans 15 residues. V was trimmed by 1 base and J by 0 bases, leaving 7 bases between them. Germline V CDR1 and CDR2: MGHRA, YSYEKL.

The chain employs TRBV6-8 and TRBJ2-7; D is undetermined. The length of the CDR3 is 13 residues. Germline assignment: CDR1 MNHGY and CDR2 SAAAGT. Deletions cut 6 bases from V and 6 bases from J, with 15 bases between. The CDR3 DNA follows: TGTGCCAGCAGCCAGCCGAGAACCACCGAGCAGTACTTC. Amino acids: CASSQPRTTEQYF.

This chain connects TRBV19 to TRBJ2-7, with 9 bases lining up with TRBD2. The CDR3 covers 17 residues. The germline CDR1 and CDR2 sequences are LNHDA and SQIVND (reference sequence). V was clipped by 1 base and J by 2 bases; unmatched bases: 9. This chain's CDR3 is CASSIGGLAGSPYEQYF. The DNA for the CDR3 is TGTGCCAGTAGTATAGGAGGGCTAGCGGGAAGCCCCTACGAGCAGTACTTC.

The CDR3 protein is CASSQTAQETQYF. The CDR3, as DNA: TGTGCCAGTAGTCAGACAGCTCAAGAGACCCAGTACTTC. The chain has TRBV19 and TRBJ2-5, with D perhaps TRBD1 (5 bases). CDR3 length equals 13 residues. V lost 5 bases, J lost 2 bases, and 9 bases lay in between. Per germline, CDR1 LNHDA and CDR2 SQIVND (reference sequence).

The V gene is TRBV29-1, the J gene TRBJ2-2; TRBD1 agrees at 8 bases. The V gene end was trimmed by 7 bases and the J gene end by 0 bases; junction bases not matched to a gene: 13. Germline-derived CDR1 and CDR2 are SQVTM and ANQGSEA. This CDR3 region has 17 residues. CDR3: CSAYGKGQVANTGELFF. As DNA, the CDR3 is TGCAGCGCCTATGGAAAGGGACAGGTCGCGAACACCGGGGAGCTGTTTTTT.

The J gene is TRBJ1-5, the V gene TRBV19, with D possibly being TRBD1 (5 bases). The CDR3 totals 14 residues. V dropped 5 bases and J dropped 0 bases, with 8 bases sitting between them. The germline CDR1 and CDR2 sequences are LNHDA and SQIVND (reference sequence). CDR3 coding DNA: TGTGCCAGTAGTTGGGGGGATAGCAATCAGCCCCAGCATTTT. This sequence encodes CASSWGDSNQPQHF. The full variable domain, with the rest looked up from reference TRBV19 and TRBJ1-5, is DGGITQSPKYLFRKEGQNVTLSCEQNLNHDAMYWYRQDPGQGLRLIYYSQIVNDFQKGDIAEGYSVSREKKESFPLTVTSAQKNPTAFYLCASSWGDSNQPQHFGDGTRLSIL.

In DNA, the CDR3 is TGTGCCAGCAGCTTAGGGCAGGGTTTTAGCACTGAAGCTTTCTTT. Its protein product is CASSLGQGFSTEAFF. This chain uses TRBV11-3 with TRBJ1-1, with D possibly TRBD1 on 5 matching bases. V was cut by 1 base and J by 4 bases, with 13 bases left in between. Germline-derived CDR1 and CDR2 are SGHNT and YENEEA. This CDR3 contains 15 residues.

V is TRBV5-1 and J is TRBJ1-1, with D unclear. The CDR3 is made up of 15 amino acids. V shed 1 base and J shed 3 bases, with 13 bases lying between them. Germline assignment: CDR1 SGHRS and CDR2 YFSETQ. The CDR3 protein is CASSLRLLGDTEAFF. CDR3 nucleotide sequence: TGCGCCAGCAGCTTGCGGCTACTTGGCGACACTGAAGCTTTCTTT.

The rearrangement links TRBV6-8 to TRBJ2-7; 7 bases match TRBD1. Germline loops: CDR1 MNHGY, CDR2 SAAAGT. With V trimmed by 6 bases and J by 2 bases, 10 bases remained unmatched. The CDR3 covers 15 residues. DNA for the CDR3: TGTGCCAGCAGCGGCCGGGACAGAGGACCCTACGAGCAGTACTTC. The encoded protein is CASSGRDRGPYEQYF.

In its sample, this clone ranks as medium-sized (0.01 to 0.1%). V and J are TRBV23-1 and TRBJ1-4; no clear D. TRBV23-1 is sorted into the ORF group, with uncertain function. The CDR3 spans 13 residues. V lost 6 bases to trimming and J lost 8 bases, with 13 bases between them. CDR3 protein: CASSQAAREKLFF. CDR3 nucleotide sequence: TGCGCCAGCAGCCAAGCGGCCAGAGAAAAACTGTTTTTT.

This clone has only a few counts. The rearrangement links TRBV15 to TRBJ2-1; 11 nucleotides agree with TRBD2. From germline, CDR1 is LNHNV and CDR2 YYDKDF (reference sequence). CDR3 length: 16 residues. V was clipped by 2 bases and J by 1 base; unmatched bases: 1. The CDR3 spells CATSRPSGRSYNEQFF. The CDR3 region has the DNA TGTGCCACCAGCAGACCTAGCGGGAGGTCCTACAATGAGCAGTTCTTC.

V usage is TRBV5-1 and J usage is TRBJ1-2, with TRBD1 identical over 7 bases. Trimming cost V 3 bases and J 2 bases; bases outside gene matches: 7. The germline V gene encodes CDR1 SGHRS and CDR2 YFSETQ. This CDR3 spans 15 amino acids. The CDR3 loop is CASSSQGLSNYGYTF. The CDR3 coding sequence is TGCGCCAGCAGCTCACAGGGGCTTTCGAACTATGGCTACACCTTC.

The chain is built from TRBV19 and TRBJ2-7; 16 bases are shared with TRBD2. Germline V gene data show CDR1 as LNHDA and CDR2 as SQIVND (reference sequence). This CDR3 contains 15 residues. V dropped 6 bases and J dropped 3; count of bases not matched to a gene: 2. CDR3 sequence reads: CASRGTSGGVYEQYF. The CDR3, as DNA: TGTGCCAGTAGAGGGACTAGCGGGGGGGTCTACGAGCAGTACTTC.

The table lists this clone with a few counts. The chain has TRBV4-1 and TRBJ2-6; possibly TRBD1 for D (6 bases). V lost 0 bases to trimming and J lost 0 bases, with 12 bases between them. CDR3 length: 18 amino acids. Germline CDR1 MGHRA, CDR2 YSYEKL. The CDR3 DNA reads TGCGCCAGCAGCCAAGATTTGGCAGGGGCCTCTGGGGCCAACGTCCTGACTTTC. It specifies CASSQDLAGASGANVLTF.

This clone has a handful of counts. The V gene is TRBV19, the J gene TRBJ2-5, with D maybe TRBD2 (6 bases). The germline V gene has CDR1 LNHDA and CDR2 SQIVND (reference sequence). Trimming removed 4 bases at V and 1 base at J, with 13 bases between. There are 15 residues in the CDR3. The DNA of the CDR3 is TGTGCCAGTAGTACGCTACCGGGACTCCAAGAGACCCAGTACTTC. It is translated as CASSTLPGLQETQYF.

This rearrangement joins TRBV5-1 to TRBJ2-7; D not certain. The CDR3 loop spans 14 amino acids. With 4 bases removed from V and 2 bases from J, the gap between germline ends came to 13 bases. Germline-derived CDR1 and CDR2 are SGHRS and YFSETQ. The CDR3 spells CASSMELETYEQYF. The CDR3 region has the DNA TGCGCCAGCAGCATGGAGCTAGAGACCTACGAGCAGTACTTC.

The chain joins TRBV5-1 to TRBJ2-3, with 8 bases identical to TRBD1. With V trimmed by 0 bases and J by 3 bases, 3 bases remained unmatched. Germline V gene sequence: CDR1 SGHRS, CDR2 YFSETQ. This CDR3 comprises 15 residues. The DNA of the CDR3 is TGCGCCAGCAGCTTGGGGACAGGGATAACAGATACGCAGTATTTT. This translates into CASSLGTGITDTQYF.

V usage is TRBV6-8 and J usage is TRBJ2-5, with 10 bases matching TRBD2. V trimming: 7 bases; J trimming: 1 base; junction bases outside the gene matches: 3. Germline V gene data show CDR1 as MNHGY and CDR2 as SAAAGT. There are 14 residues in the CDR3. Here the CDR3 reads CASNPSGGQETQYF. In DNA form, the CDR3 reads TGTGCCAGCAATCCTAGCGGGGGCCAAGAGACCCAGTACTTC.

This clone was detected many times. The V and J genes are TRBV11-3 and TRBJ2-1, with 9 bases lining up with TRBD1. Germline CDR1 and CDR2: SGHNT and YENEEA. With V trimmed by 5 bases and J by 4 bases, 6 bases remained unmatched. The CDR3 runs to 15 residues. The CDR3 protein is CASSLSGTGYNEQFF. The CDR3 bases are TGTGCCAGCAGCCTCTCCGGGACAGGGTACAATGAGCAGTTCTTC.

This clone was found many times. The chain links TRBV9 to TRBJ2-5; 7 bases agree with TRBD1. Germline V lookup: CDR1 SGDLS, CDR2 YYNGEE. Trimming at V came to 4 bases and at J to 2 bases, leaving 2 bases not matched to a gene. The CDR3 sequence is 13 residues long. In DNA, the CDR3 is TGTGCCAGCAGCCAGGGACAGCAAGAGACCCAGTACTTC. It translates to CASSQGQQETQYF.

This chain uses TRBV19 with TRBJ1-1; TRBD1 agrees at 7 bases. CDR1 is LNHDA and CDR2 is SQIVND in the germline V gene (reference sequence). The CDR3 loop spans 14 amino acids. Germline trimming cut 3 bases from V and 1 base from J; bases unmatched to any gene: 2. The CDR3 DNA reads TGTGCCAGTAGTATCAGGGGGAGGAACACTGAAGCTTTCTTT. The encoded protein is CASSIRGRNTEAFF. Filled out from reference TRBV19 and TRBJ1-1, the complete variable domain reads DGGITQSPKYLFRKEGQNVTLSCEQNLNHDAMYWYRQDPGQGLRLIYYSQIVNDFQKGDIAEGYSVSREKKESFPLTVTSAQKNPTAFYLCASSIRGRNTEAFFGQGTRLTVV.

This chain joins TRBV5-1 and TRBJ2-7, with a weak D call TRBD2 (6 bases). V was pared by 0 bases and J by 0 bases, with 13 bases between. Germline V CDR1 and CDR2: SGHRS, YFSETQ. The CDR3 contains 16 residues. As DNA, the CDR3 is TGCGCCAGCAGCTTGGAACTAGCCGTGAGCTCCTACGAGCAGTACTTC. Amino acid sequence: CASSLELAVSSYEQYF. Together with reference TRBV5-1 and TRBJ2-7, the CDR3 gives the full variable domain: KAGVTQTPRYLIKTRGQQVTLSCSPISGHRSVSWYQQTPGQGLQFLFEYFSETQRNKGNFPGRFSGRQFSNSRSEMNVSTLELGDSALYLCASSLELAVSSYEQYFGPGTRLTVT.

This clone occurred a few times. This chain uses TRBV4-1 with TRBJ1-2; D is ambiguous. CDR3 length equals 13 residues. Germline V gives CDR1 MGHRA, CDR2 YSYEKL. V gave up 0 bases and J gave up 3 bases, with 5 bases separating them. The CDR3 sequence: CASSQDTHYGYTF. In nucleotides, the CDR3 is TGCGCCAGCAGCCAAGATACCCACTATGGCTACACCTTC.

This clone showed up just a few times. V is TRBV12-2 and J is TRBJ1-5; TRBD1 is the table's D call and was not checked against the DNA. TRBV12-2 is classified as a pseudogene. The CDR3 is 15 amino acids. CDR3 loop: CATQSGTDLNQPQHF. CDR3 sequence (DNA): TGTGCCACCCAATCCGGGACAGACCTCAATCAGCCCCAGCATTTT.